The rows below give T cell receptor beta chains drawn from one sample of a study of T cells after yellow fever vaccination. TCRdb re-called the 5' RACE reads through MiXCR, storing one row per CDR3 protein. Counted here are 200,000 to 300,000 distinct CDR3 sequences, about an eighth occurring once; the ten biggest clones make up around 0.49%. The sequencing used CD4+ T cells sorted from PBMCs, collected 45 days after the yellow fever booster vaccination. All receptors come from a man aged 25-45 years who received the YFV17D yellow fever vaccine. Both conserved end residues are part of each CDR3. The listing skips clone size in some rows; elsewhere it reads once, few, many or a size class.

abundance	v_gene	j_gene	CDR3aa
-	TRBV7-2	TRBJ2-2	CASSSYWGEGGELLF
many	TRBV28	TRBJ2-3	CASRGWTASTDTQYF
few	TRBV28	TRBJ1-6	CASSPADRDEPSLHF
few	TRBV10-3	TRBJ2-7	CAISERAAGSNYEQYF
few	TRBV5-1	TRBJ1-6	CASSLRSVNNSPLHF
few	TRBV12-3/TRBV12-4	TRBJ2-3	CASSLDGVSVDTQYF
few	TRBV18	TRBJ2-6	CASSPRQGSGANVLTF
few	TRBV27	TRBJ2-2	CASHHGTGTSGELFF
many	TRBV6-5	TRBJ1-5	CASRPPPGQGNQPQHF
-	TRBV5-4	TRBJ2-7	CASSGDRSRGEQYF
few	TRBV10-2	TRBJ1-3	CATQGALGNTIYF
-	TRBV10-1	TRBJ2-5	CASTQLAGGPQETQYF
-	TRBV20-1	TRBJ1-5	CSASGGSNQPQHF
few	TRBV20-1	TRBJ1-3	CSARRLGTGGFGNTIYF
-	TRBV10-3	TRBJ2-1	CAIRSGTGVNEQFF
many	TRBV12-3/TRBV12-4	TRBJ1-5	CASNRINQPQHF
few	TRBV6-6	TRBJ2-7	CASRGGQSYEQYF
many	TRBV5-1	TRBJ2-1	CASNTGRVENEQFF
-	TRBV29-1	TRBJ2-5	CSVVGGSSETQYF
-	TRBV29-1	TRBJ1-2	CSVEEKGLNYGYTF
few	TRBV7-6	TRBJ2-2	CASSLVGGAGTGELFF
few	TRBV7-2	TRBJ2-5	CASNPRGGGETQYF
-	TRBV20-1	TRBJ2-3	CSARDVSRQGGTDTQYF
-	TRBV3-1	TRBJ1-1	CASSQEYGNTEAFF
few	TRBV15	TRBJ1-1	CATSRSTDTNTEAFF
few	TRBV7-9	TRBJ2-2	CASSFGAEAGGTGELFF
few	TRBV2	TRBJ2-1	CASKSSGVSSYNEQFF
once	TRBV6-2/TRBV6-3	TRBJ2-7	CASSYSGLAGGLYEQYF
few	TRBV9	TRBJ1-5	CASSAGQGNQPQHF
few	TRBV20-1	TRBJ2-5	CSARVPGGRQETQYF
many	TRBV12-3/TRBV12-4	TRBJ2-2	CASSFGGHTGELFF
-	TRBV5-1	TRBJ2-1	CASSLELAVGVLFF
-	TRBV11-2	TRBJ2-5	CASSLRGTVHETQYF
few	TRBV7-2	TRBJ2-7	CASSGGRGNLYEQYF
-	TRBV5-1	TRBJ1-2	CASSLKVEDYGYTF
-	TRBV12-3/TRBV12-4	TRBJ2-7	CASSTGTGLIYEQYF
-	TRBV7-2	TRBJ2-5	CASSLKQAKETQYF
few	TRBV12-3/TRBV12-4	TRBJ2-7	CASSLGTGPHEQYF
few	TRBV20-1	TRBJ2-7	CSARDRGLTYEQYF
few	TRBV7-9	TRBJ1-1	CASSPPPGGNTEAFF
-	TRBV4-3	TRBJ2-3	CASSQDSNKTGDTQYF
few	TRBV7-2	TRBJ2-6	CASSQSISGANVLTF
few	TRBV7-2	TRBJ2-3	CASSTPPSTDTQYF
-	TRBV10-3	TRBJ2-5	CAISESLAQYQETQYF
-	TRBV10-2	TRBJ2-4	CASWTRDKNIQYF
many	TRBV7-2	TRBJ2-5	CASSFRRGVQETQYF
-	TRBV5-1	TRBJ2-3	CASRIGGSVTDTQYF